The 8 T cell receptor beta chains presented below share a single source sample, sequenced in a study of blood T cells in healthy people across ages. Together with a sample-barcoded 5' primer, a J-beta primer mix was included in a second PCR lasting about 7 to 11 cycles. TCRdb used MiXCR to reprocess the 5' RACE reads, holding one entry per CDR3 protein. The table lists 700,000 to 850,000 distinct CDR3 sequences, less than 70% of them singletons, with 41% in the top ten. Material: blood. The receptors here all came from a man at least 80 years old in good health.

The table lists this clonotype with a few counts. This chain connects TRBV7-2 to TRBJ2-7; TRBD2 is a possible D gene (5 bases). CDR1 is SGHTA, CDR2 FQGNSA, per germline. V shed 1 base and J shed 2 bases, with 15 bases lying between them. The CDR3 is made up of 16 amino acids. CDR3 nucleotide sequence: TGTGCCAGCAGCTTAGGTTGGGGTGAGGGCACCTACGAGCAGTACTTC. This translates into CASSLGWGEGTYEQYF.

The rearrangement joins TRBV12-3 or TRBV12-4 to TRBJ2-5, with 9 bases that match TRBD1. This CDR3 is built from 14 residues. V lost 6 bases, J lost 11 bases, and 13 bases stayed unmatched. The CDR3 sequence: CASRGGQGVGEQYF. The CDR3 nucleotides read TGTGCCAGCAGAGGGGGACAGGGTGTGGGGGAGCAGTACTTC.

CDR3 region: CASSHGTEAFF. CDR3 DNA: TGTGCCAGCAGCCACGGTACTGAAGCTTTCTTT. J is TRBJ1-1 and V is TRBV3-1; D unclear. V lost 3 bases, J lost 5 bases, and 4 bases lay in between. The CDR3 runs to 11 residues. Germline values: CDR1 LGHDT, CDR2 YNNKEL (reference sequence).

V and J are TRBV5-1 and TRBJ2-7; weak D call: TRBD1 (8 bases). Germline V gene sequence: CDR1 SGHRS, CDR2 YFSETQ. Between the trimmed V and J ends, which lost 4 bases and 4 bases, there was a span of 18 bases. The CDR3 consists of 15 residues. CDR3 amino acids: CASSHTGGARYEQYF. The CDR3 DNA is TGCGCCAGCAGCCATACAGGGGGGGCGCGTTACGAGCAGTACTTC.

This clonotype turned up a few times. The chain combines TRBV15 with TRBJ1-2, with D possibly TRBD1 on 5 matching bases. The V gene's germline CDR1 is LNHNV and CDR2 YYDKDF (reference sequence). The CDR3 is 15 amino acids. V was shortened by 0 bases and J by 3 bases, with 11 bases between the two germline ends. CDR3 sequence (DNA): TGTGCCACCAGCAGAGAGGGGCGGATTTACTATGGCTACACCTTC. This encodes CATSREGRIYYGYTF.

V and J are TRBV29-1 and TRBJ1-1, with TRBD1 matching over 8 bases. Germline-derived CDR1 and CDR2 are SQVTM and ANQGSEA. The CDR3 runs to 14 residues. Trimming removed 5 bases from V and 3 bases from J; junction bases left unmatched: 8. The CDR3, as DNA: TGCAGCGTTAGGACAGGGCGGTTGGACACTGAAGCTTTCTTT. This sequence encodes CSVRTGRLDTEAFF.

The CDR3 is CASSSGTRGLHRYAYF. The CDR3 DNA sequence: TGTGCCAGCAGCTCCGGGACAAGGGGTTTGCACAGATACGCGTATTTT. V gene TRBV7-9 combines with J gene TRBJ2-3; perhaps TRBD1 as D (6 bases). This CDR3 spans 16 amino acids. V shed 4 bases and J shed 14 bases, with 28 bases lying between them. Germline CDR1 SEHNR, CDR2 FQNEAQ (reference sequence).

The chain has TRBV27 and TRBJ2-5, with D perhaps TRBD1 (6 bases). The DNA end is a closer match to TRBJ2-7, so the J assignment may be wrong. Germline V gene lookup returns CDR1 MNHEY and CDR2 SMNVEV (reference sequence). This CDR3 is built from 15 residues. CDR3 coding DNA: TGTGCCAGCAGTTTTACCGGCAGGGCAGGGGACGAGCAGTACTTC. Protein product: CASSFTGRAGDEQYF.